The rows below give T cell receptor beta chains drawn from one sample of a study of radiotherapy plus CTLA-4 blockade in lung cancer. Repertoires were generated with immunoSEQ multiplex PCR, while TCRdb's copy carries only in-frame clones and drops some. The top ten clones hold 6.9% of a sample with about 120,000 clones, about nine tenths of them seen once. The sample here was peripheral blood, taken from a patient treated with radiotherapy plus ipilimumab. Source of these receptors: a human donor with non-small cell lung cancer that progressed on radiotherapy plus ipilimumab. Both conserved end residues are part of each CDR3. D genes are given only for firm matches. Rows give clone size only sometimes, using once, few, many, or a class for an expanded clone.

v_call	clone_size	d_call	j_call	cdr3_aa	cdr3_nt
TRBV18	-	-	TRBJ2-7	CASSPRRGYEQYF	TGTGCCAGCTCACCACGCAGGGGTTACGAGCAGTACTTC
TRBV18	-	TRBD1	TRBJ1-2	CASSARQGGYGYTF	TGTGCCAGCTCAGCTAGACAGGGAGGCTATGGCTACACCTTC
TRBV7-9	few	TRBD1	TRBJ2-1	CASSLVVDWDRQFF	TGTGCCAGCAGCTTAGTGGTGGATTGGGACAGACAGTTCTTC
TRBV19	-	-	TRBJ1-5	CATRDRTYSNQPQHF	TGTGCCACCCGAGACAGGACCTATAGCAATCAGCCCCAGCATTTT
TRBV27	once	-	TRBJ2-7	CASSPVDTYEQYF	TGTGCCAGCAGTCCAGTGGACACCTACGAGCAGTACTTC
TRBV29-1	-	-	TRBJ1-4	CSVGEGPNEKLFF	TGCAGCGTTGGGGAGGGCCCAAATGAAAAACTGTTTTTT
TRBV7-3	-	-	TRBJ2-3	CASSFSPASDTQYF	TGTGCCAGCAGCTTTAGTCCCGCCTCCGATACGCAGTATTTT
TRBV7-9	-	-	TRBJ1-1	CASSPPGTNVEAFF	TGTGCCAGCAGCCCGCCCGGGACAAATGTCGAAGCTTTCTTT
TRBV11-2	-	TRBD1	TRBJ1-2	CASRQGASLGYTF	TGTGCCAGCAGACAGGGGGCGAGTCTTGGCTACACCTTC
TRBV7-2	-	TRBD1	TRBJ2-7	CASSSLGQGSYEQYF	TGTGCCAGCAGCTCCTTGGGACAGGGCTCCTACGAGCAGTACTTC
TRBV7-9	-	-	TRBJ1-3	CASSPRTDSSGNTIYF	TGTGCCAGCAGCCCACGGACGGACAGCTCTGGAAACACCATATATTTT
TRBV7-8	-	TRBD2	TRBJ2-7	CASSLALAGYEQYF	TGTGCCAGCAGCTTGGCTCTAGCGGGTTACGAGCAGTACTTC
TRBV30	-	-	TRBJ1-3	CAWSVGMAISGNTIYF	TGTGCCTGGAGTGTAGGCATGGCGATATCTGGAAACACCATATATTTT
TRBV7-9	-	TRBD2	TRBJ2-7	CASRGAQWDEQYF	TGTGCCTCGCGGGGGGCCCAGTGGGACGAGCAGTACTTC
TRBV6-6	-	TRBD2	TRBJ2-1	CASSYPSGRPYNEQFF	TGTGCCAGCAGTTACCCGAGCGGGAGACCCTACAATGAGCAGTTCTTC
TRBV11-2	-	-	TRBJ2-7	CASSPSGRNSYEQYF	TGTGCCAGCAGTCCCAGCGGACGGAACTCCTACGAGCAGTACTTC
TRBV4-2	-	TRBD2	TRBJ2-2	CASSQEASGSTGELFF	TGTGCCAGCAGCCAAGAGGCTAGCGGGTCCACCGGGGAGCTGTTTTTT
TRBV19	-	TRBD1	TRBJ2-7	CASSSTGTGWYEQYF	TGTGCCAGTAGTTCAACGGGGACAGGGTGGTACGAGCAGTACTTC
TRBV25-1	-	-	TRBJ1-4	CASKLTGSGKLFF	TGTGCCAGCAAACTTACGGGATCTGGGAAACTGTTTTTT
TRBV6-5	-	-	TRBJ2-1	CASRKISYNEQFF	TGTGCCAGCCGCAAGATCTCCTACAATGAGCAGTTCTTC